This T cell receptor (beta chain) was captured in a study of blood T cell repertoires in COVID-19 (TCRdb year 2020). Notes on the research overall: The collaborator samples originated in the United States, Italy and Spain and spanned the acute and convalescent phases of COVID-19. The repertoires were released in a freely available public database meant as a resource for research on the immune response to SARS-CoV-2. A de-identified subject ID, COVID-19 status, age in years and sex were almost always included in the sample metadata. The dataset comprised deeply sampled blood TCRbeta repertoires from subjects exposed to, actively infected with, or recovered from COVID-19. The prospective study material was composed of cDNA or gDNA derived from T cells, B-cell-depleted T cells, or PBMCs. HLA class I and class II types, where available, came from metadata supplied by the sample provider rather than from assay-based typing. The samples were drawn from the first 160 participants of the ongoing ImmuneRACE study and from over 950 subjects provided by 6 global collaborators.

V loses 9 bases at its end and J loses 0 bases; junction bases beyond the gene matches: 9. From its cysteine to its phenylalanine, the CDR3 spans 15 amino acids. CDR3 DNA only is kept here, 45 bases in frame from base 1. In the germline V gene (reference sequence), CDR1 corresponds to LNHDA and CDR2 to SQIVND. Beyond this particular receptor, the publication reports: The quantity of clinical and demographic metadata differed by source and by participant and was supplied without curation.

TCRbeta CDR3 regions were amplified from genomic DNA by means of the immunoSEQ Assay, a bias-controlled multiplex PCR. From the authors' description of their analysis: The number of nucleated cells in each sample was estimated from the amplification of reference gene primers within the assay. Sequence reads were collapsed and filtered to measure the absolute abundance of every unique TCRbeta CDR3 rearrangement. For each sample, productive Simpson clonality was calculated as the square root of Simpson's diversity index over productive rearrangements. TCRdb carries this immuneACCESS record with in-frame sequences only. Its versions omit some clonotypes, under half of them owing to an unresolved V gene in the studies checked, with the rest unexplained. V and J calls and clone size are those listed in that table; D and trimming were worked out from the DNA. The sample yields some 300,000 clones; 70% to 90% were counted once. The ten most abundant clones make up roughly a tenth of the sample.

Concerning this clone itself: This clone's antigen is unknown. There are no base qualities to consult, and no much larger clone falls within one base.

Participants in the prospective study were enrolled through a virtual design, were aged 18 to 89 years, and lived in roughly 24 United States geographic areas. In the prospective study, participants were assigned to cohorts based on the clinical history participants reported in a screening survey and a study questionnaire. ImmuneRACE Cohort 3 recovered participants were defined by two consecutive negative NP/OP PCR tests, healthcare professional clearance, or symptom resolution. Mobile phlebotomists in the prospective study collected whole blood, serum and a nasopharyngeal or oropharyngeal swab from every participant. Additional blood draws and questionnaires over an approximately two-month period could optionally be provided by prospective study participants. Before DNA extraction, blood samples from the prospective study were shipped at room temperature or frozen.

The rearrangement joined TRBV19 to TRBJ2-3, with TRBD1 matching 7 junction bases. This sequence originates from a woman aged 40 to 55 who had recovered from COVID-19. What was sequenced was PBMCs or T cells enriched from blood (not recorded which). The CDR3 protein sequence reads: CASQDRTYSTDTQYF. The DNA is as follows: TGTGCCAGCCAGGACAGGACCTATAGCACAGATACGCAGTATTTT.